This TCR beta chain came from a study of vaccination and CD4 T cells after COVID-19. J was trimmed by 1 base and V by 0 bases; bases with no gene match: 7. The germline gives CDR1 SGHNT, CDR2 YYREEE (reference sequence). CDR3 length: 16 residues. An Oncomine TCR Beta short-read assay was used to sequence the DNA from cultured CD4+ T cells. One entry per CDR3 protein, called by TCRdb with MiXCR from the PCR reads. The top ten clones hold 2.5% to 3% of a sample with just over 20,000 distinct CDR3 sequences, 40% to 55% of them seen once. Treatment described: roughly 10-day PBMC culture with coronavirus spike peptide pools or control peptides (ViraFEST assay). About this clonotype: Its specificity is unknown.

Sequences were derived from CD4+ T cells from blood, cultured in vitro, sampled after SARS-CoV-2 vaccination. V usage is TRBV5-4 and J usage is TRBJ2-7, with TRBD2 identical over 7 bases. The source of this sequence is a human donor who had recovered from COVID-19. The CDR3 reads CASSLAMQGGSYEQYF. The CDR3 nucleotides read TGTGCCAGCAGCTTGGCTATGCAGGGAGGGTCCTACGAGCAGTACTTC.